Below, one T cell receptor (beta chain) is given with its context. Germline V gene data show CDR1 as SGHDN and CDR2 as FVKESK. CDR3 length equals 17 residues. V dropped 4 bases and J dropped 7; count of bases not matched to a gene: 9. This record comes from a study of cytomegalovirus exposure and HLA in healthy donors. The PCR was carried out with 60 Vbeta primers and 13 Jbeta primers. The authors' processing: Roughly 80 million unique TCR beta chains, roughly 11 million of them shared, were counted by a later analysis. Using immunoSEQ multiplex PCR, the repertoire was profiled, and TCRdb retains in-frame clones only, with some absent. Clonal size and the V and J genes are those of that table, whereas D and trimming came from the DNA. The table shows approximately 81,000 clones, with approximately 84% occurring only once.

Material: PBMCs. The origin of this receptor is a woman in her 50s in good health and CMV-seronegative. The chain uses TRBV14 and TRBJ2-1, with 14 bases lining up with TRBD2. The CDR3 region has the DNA TGTGCCAGCAGCCGGGGGACTAGCGGGAGTAGTGTGAATGAGCAGTTCTTC. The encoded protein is CASSRGTSGSSVNEQFF.